These T cell receptor beta chains were read from a single sample in a study of circulating and synovial CD4+ cells in juvenile arthritis. Data came from immunoSEQ multiplex PCR; TCRdb stores just in-frame clones and leaves some out. Altogether roughly 32,000 clones are present, roughly 96% being singletons, with the ten largest covering roughly 0.69%. Sequencing input: CD4+ T cells from blood. The receptors originated from a human donor with juvenile idiopathic arthritis. The CDR3 runs from the conserved cysteine through the conserved F or W. The D gene is left open where the match is weak. Clone size is shown for a subset of rows, as once, few, many or a class of expanded clone.

TGTGCCAGCCCAAGACCGAAGACTGCAACTAATGAAAAACTGTTTTTT | CASPRPKTATNEKLFF | NA | TRBJ1-4 | TRBV6-4 | NA
TGTGCCAGTATAGGGGGTTATAATTCCCCCCTCCACTTT | CASIGGYNSPLHF | NA | TRBJ1-6 | TRBV19 | NA
TGTGCCAGTACAAGATCGGCAGGGGGTAACTATGGCTACACCTTC | CASTRSAGGNYGYTF | NA | TRBJ1-2 | TRBV19 | TRBD1
TGTGCCAGCAGCTTAATTATCCTTAATGAGCAGTTCTTC | CASSLIILNEQFF | NA | TRBJ2-1 | TRBV11-2 | NA
TGCGCCAGCAGCCAAGGCGGCAGGGAAGGCGATGAGCAGTTCTTC | CASSQGGREGDEQFF | once | TRBJ2-1 | TRBV4-3 | NA
TGTGCCAGCTCGCCCACCTCAACTTCTGGCTACACCTTC | CASSPTSTSGYTF | NA | TRBJ1-2 | TRBV18 | NA
TGTGCCAGCTCATCACTAGCGGGAGGGCCTAATGAGCAGTTCTTC | CASSSLAGGPNEQFF | NA | TRBJ2-1 | TRBV18 | TRBD2
TGTGCCAGCAGTTTGTGGGAGCGTCCCTACGAGCAGTACTTC | CASSLWERPYEQYF | NA | TRBJ2-7 | TRBV27 | NA
TGCGCCAGCAGCTCGGGATCACAAGAGACCCAGTACTTC | CASSSGSQETQYF | NA | TRBJ2-5 | TRBV5-1 | NA
TGCGCCAGCAGCCTGGTCGGGTACGAGCAGTACTTC | CASSLVGYEQYF | NA | TRBJ2-7 | TRBV5-1 | NA
TGTGCCAGCAGTATGGGGCCGCAGGGGGATGGCTACACCTTC | CASSMGPQGDGYTF | NA | TRBJ1-2 | TRBV7-3 | TRBD1
TGCGCCAGCAGTGAGTTATCAGGCTACTACAATGAGCAGTTCTTC | CASSELSGYYNEQFF | NA | TRBJ2-1 | TRBV10-2 | NA
TGTGCCAGCAGCTACCGCTCGGCTGGGACTACGCTAGCCAAAAACATTCAGTACTTC | CASSYRSAGTTLAKNIQYF | NA | TRBJ2-4 | TRBV7-2 | TRBD2
TGTGCCAGCAGCCCGTCCCAACTTAACTATGGCTACACCTTC | CASSPSQLNYGYTF | once | TRBJ1-2 | TRBV7-3 | NA
TGTGCCAGCAGCCAGTGGACTAGCGGGGGGGCCACCGGGGAGCTGTTTTTT | CASSQWTSGGATGELFF | NA | TRBJ2-2 | TRBV4-2 | TRBD2
TGTGCCAGCAGCCTTTCGGACTCCAGCTCCTACGAGCAGTACTTC | CASSLSDSSSYEQYF | once | TRBJ2-7 | TRBV4-2 | NA
TGTGCCAGCAGCCCCGAGCCGGCGGGCAATCAGCCCCAGCATTTT | CASSPEPAGNQPQHF | once | TRBJ1-5 | TRBV9 | NA
TGTGCCAGCAGCGTAGTAGCGGGACCCTCCTACAATGAGCAGTTCTTC | CASSVVAGPSYNEQFF | NA | TRBJ2-1 | TRBV9 | TRBD2
TGTGCCAGAACATGGGAGGGGACCACAGATACGCAGTATTTT | CARTWEGTTDTQYF | NA | TRBJ2-3 | TRBV5-3 | TRBD2
TGTGCCAGCAGTTTCCGAGTGGGTGTCAGCGGGGGGACAGACTACAATGAGCAGTTCTTC | CASSFRVGVSGGTDYNEQFF | NA | TRBJ2-1 | TRBV27 | TRBD2
TGCGCCAGCAGCTTGCAAGCGGGCCGCTACGAGCAGTACTTC | CASSLQAGRYEQYF | NA | TRBJ2-7 | TRBV5-1 | NA
TGTGCCAGCAGCTTAGACGGCGGGAGTAGGGTCAATGAGCAGTTCTTC | CASSLDGGSRVNEQFF | NA | TRBJ2-1 | TRBV7-8 | TRBD2